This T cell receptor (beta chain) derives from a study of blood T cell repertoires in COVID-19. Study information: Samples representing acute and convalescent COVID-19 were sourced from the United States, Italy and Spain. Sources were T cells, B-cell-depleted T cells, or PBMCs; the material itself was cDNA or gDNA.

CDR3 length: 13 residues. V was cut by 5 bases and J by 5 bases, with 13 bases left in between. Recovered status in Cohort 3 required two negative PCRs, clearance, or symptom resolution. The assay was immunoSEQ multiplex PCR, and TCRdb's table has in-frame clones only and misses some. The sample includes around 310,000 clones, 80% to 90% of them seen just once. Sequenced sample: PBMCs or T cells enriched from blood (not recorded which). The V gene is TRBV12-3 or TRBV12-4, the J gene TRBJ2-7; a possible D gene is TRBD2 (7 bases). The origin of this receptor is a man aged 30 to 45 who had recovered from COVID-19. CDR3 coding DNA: TGTGCCAGCAGTCTCAGGGGAGGGCACGAGCAGTACTTC. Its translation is CASSLRGGHEQYF.